This TCR beta chain was recovered during a study of blood T cell repertoires in COVID-19 (TCRdb year 2020). At the level of the whole study: Samples covering the acute and convalescent phases of COVID-19 were provided by collaborators in the United States, Italy and Spain. Sample metadata almost always included a de-identified subject ID, COVID-19 status, age in years and sex. Where HLA class I and class II types were available, the types were taken from metadata supplied by the sample provider, not from assay-based typing. A freely available public database, intended as a resource for researchers studying the immune response to SARS-CoV-2, is where the repertoires were released. Deeply sampled blood TCRbeta repertoires from subjects exposed to, actively infected with, or recovered from COVID-19 were included in the dataset. The samples were drawn from two sources: the first 160 participants of the ongoing ImmuneRACE study, and 1,254 subjects contributed by 6 global collaborators. The prospective study material was composed of cDNA or gDNA derived from T cells, B-cell-depleted T cells, or PBMCs. Broader findings and caveats from the paper: How much clinical and demographic metadata was included differed by source and by participant, and the metadata was provided uncurated.

CDR1 and CDR2, looked up from the germline V gene (reference sequence), are SEHNR and FQNEAQ. Reading from cysteine to phenylalanine, the CDR3 counts 16 amino acids. CDR3 DNA only is kept here, 48 bases in frame from base 1. Trimming at the junction amounts to 5 bases on V and 4 bases on J, and the germline ends lie 20 bases apart. TCRbeta CDR3 regions were amplified from genomic DNA using the immunoSEQ Assay, a bias-controlled multiplex PCR. The source study handled its data this way. Nucleated cell counts per sample were estimated from amplification of reference gene primers within the assay. Sequence reads were collapsed and filtered to measure the absolute abundance of every unique TCRbeta CDR3 rearrangement. For each sample, productive Simpson clonality was calculated as the square root of Simpson's diversity index across productive rearrangements. Sourced from immuneACCESS, this table was stored by TCRdb with only in-frame sequences that have V and J called. A share of the clones is absent; for the studies checked, an unresolved V gene accounts for under half, and the remainder has no known explanation. The D gene and trimming were derived from the DNA, and the V and J assignments and clone size from that table. This sample gives approximately 200,000 clones in total; 87% of them show up just once. The top ten clones comprise 2% to 2.5% of the sample.

Enrolling through a virtual design, the prospective study's participants ranged in age from roughly 18 to 95 years and lived across more than 20 United States geographic areas. To assign participants to cohorts, the prospective study relied on clinical history that participants themselves reported in a screening survey and a study questionnaire. ImmuneRACE Cohort 3 recovered participants were defined by two consecutive negative NP/OP PCR tests, healthcare professional clearance, or symptom resolution. In the prospective study, mobile phlebotomists collected whole blood, serum and a nasopharyngeal or oropharyngeal swab from each participant. Participants in the prospective study had the option to provide additional blood draws and questionnaires over a roughly 2-month period. Before DNA extraction, prospective study blood samples were shipped either frozen or at room temperature. Remarks on this clone: Its recognized antigen is unknown. The sample holds no much larger clone one base away, and base qualities are not on file.

The chain couples TRBV7-9 to TRBJ1-2; a weak D assignment points to TRBD1 (6 bases agree). The receptor was derived from a woman in her twenties or thirties who had recovered from COVID-19. The sequencing input was PBMCs or T cells enriched from blood (not recorded which). Here the CDR3 is given as CASSNTLNQGLYGYTF. DNA sequence: TGTGCCAGCAGCAATACCCTCAACCAGGGGCTCTATGGCTACACCTTC.